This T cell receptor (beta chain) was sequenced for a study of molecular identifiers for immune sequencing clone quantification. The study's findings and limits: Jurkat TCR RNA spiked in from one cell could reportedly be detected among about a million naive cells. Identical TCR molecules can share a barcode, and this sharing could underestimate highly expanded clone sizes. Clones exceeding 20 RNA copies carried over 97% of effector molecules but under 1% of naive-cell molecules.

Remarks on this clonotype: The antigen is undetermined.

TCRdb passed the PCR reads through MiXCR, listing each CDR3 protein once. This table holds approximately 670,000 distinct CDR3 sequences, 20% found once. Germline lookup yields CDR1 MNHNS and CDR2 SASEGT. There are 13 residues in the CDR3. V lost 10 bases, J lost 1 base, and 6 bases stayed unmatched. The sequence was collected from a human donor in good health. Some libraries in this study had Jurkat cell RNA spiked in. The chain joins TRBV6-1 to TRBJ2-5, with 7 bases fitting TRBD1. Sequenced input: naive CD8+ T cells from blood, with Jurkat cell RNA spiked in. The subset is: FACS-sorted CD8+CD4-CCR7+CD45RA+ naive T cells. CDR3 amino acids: CATRDSSQETQYF. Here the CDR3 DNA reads TGTGCCACCAGGGACAGCTCCCAAGAGACCCAGTACTTC.